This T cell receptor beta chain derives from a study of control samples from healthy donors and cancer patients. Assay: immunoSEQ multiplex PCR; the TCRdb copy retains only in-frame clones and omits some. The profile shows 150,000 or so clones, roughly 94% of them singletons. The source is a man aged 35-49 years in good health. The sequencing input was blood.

In nucleotides, the CDR3 is TGTGCCATCAGTGAGTCGATGGGGGGAAGCTATGGCTACACCTTC. Protein: CAISESMGGSYGYTF. V gene TRBV10-3 combines with J gene TRBJ1-2, with a tentative D call TRBD1 (5 bases). The V and J ends lost 0 bases and 4 bases respectively, with 12 bases between them. Germline loops: CDR1 ENHRY, CDR2 SYGVKD. The CDR3 is 15 residues long.